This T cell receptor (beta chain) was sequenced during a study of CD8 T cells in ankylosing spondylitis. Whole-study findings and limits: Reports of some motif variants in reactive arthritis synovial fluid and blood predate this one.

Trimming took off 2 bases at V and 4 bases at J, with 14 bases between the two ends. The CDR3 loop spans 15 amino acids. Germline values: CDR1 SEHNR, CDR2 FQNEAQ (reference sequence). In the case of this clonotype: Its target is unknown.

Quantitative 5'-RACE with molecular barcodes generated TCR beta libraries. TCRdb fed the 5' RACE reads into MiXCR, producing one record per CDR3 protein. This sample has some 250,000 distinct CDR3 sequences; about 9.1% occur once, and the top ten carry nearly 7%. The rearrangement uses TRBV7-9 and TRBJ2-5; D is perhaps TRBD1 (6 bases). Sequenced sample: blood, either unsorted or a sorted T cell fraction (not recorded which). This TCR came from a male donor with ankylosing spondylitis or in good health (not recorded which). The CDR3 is CASSLRRGVSETQYF. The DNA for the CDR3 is TGTGCCAGCAGCTTACGCAGGGGTGTTTCAGAGACCCAGTACTTC.